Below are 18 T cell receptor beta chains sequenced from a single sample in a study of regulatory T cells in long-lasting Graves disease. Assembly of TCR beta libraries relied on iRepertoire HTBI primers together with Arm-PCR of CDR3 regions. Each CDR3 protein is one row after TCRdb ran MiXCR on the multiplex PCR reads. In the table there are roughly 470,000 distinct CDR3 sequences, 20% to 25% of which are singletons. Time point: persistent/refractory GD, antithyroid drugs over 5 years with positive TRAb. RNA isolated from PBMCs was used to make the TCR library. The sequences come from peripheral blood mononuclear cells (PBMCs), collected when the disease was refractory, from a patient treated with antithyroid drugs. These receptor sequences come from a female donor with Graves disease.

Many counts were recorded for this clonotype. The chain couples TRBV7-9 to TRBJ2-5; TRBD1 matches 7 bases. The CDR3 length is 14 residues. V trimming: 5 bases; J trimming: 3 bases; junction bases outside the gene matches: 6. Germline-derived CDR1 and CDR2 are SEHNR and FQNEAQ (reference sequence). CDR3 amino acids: CASSPSDREETQYF. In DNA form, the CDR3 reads TGTGCCAGCAGCCCCTCCGACAGGGAAGAGACCCAGTACTTC.

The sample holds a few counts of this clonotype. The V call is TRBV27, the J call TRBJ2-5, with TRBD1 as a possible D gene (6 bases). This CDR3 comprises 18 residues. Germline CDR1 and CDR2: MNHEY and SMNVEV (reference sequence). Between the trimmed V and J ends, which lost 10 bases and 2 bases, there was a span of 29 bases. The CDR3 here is CANTGLRGTQLRQETQYF. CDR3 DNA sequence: TGTGCCAACACGGGCCTGAGGGGGACCCAGCTCCGGCAAGAGACCCAGTACTTC.

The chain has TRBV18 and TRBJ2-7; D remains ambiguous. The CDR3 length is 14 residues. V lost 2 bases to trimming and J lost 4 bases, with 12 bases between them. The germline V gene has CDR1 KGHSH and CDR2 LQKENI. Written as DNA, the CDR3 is TGTGCCAGCTCACCAGCGACATTGAAGTACGAGCAGTACTTC. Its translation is CASSPATLKYEQYF.

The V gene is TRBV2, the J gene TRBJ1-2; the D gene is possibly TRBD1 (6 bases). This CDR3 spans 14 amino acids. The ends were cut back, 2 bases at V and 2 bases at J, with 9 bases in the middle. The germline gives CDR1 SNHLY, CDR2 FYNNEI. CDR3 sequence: CASSEYQGNYGYTF. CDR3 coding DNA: TGTGCCAGCAGTGAATACCAGGGGAACTATGGCTACACCTTC.

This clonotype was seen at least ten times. The CDR3 region is CASKGSGGTYEQYF. The CDR3 DNA reads TGTGCCAGCAAGGGGTCGGGGGGTACCTACGAGCAGTACTTC. V is TRBV2 and J is TRBJ2-7; 7 bases agree with TRBD2. V trimming: 7 bases; J trimming: 2 bases; junction bases outside the gene matches: 8. CDR1 and CDR2 (germline): SNHLY, FYNNEI. The CDR3 has 14 residues.

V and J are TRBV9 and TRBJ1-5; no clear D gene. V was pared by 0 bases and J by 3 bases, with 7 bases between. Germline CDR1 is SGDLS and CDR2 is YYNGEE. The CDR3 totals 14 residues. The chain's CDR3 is CASSVGPTNQPQHF. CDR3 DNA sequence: TGTGCCAGCAGCGTAGGGCCTACCAATCAGCCCCAGCATTTT.

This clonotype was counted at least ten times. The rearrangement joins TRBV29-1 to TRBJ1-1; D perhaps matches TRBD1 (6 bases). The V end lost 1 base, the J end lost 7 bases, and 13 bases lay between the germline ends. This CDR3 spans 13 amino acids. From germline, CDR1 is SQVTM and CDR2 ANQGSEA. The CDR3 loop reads CSVEGYRVGEAFF. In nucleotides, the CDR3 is TGCAGCGTTGAAGGGTACAGGGTTGGTGAAGCTTTCTTT. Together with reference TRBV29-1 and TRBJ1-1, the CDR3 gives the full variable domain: SAVISQKPSRDICQRGTSLTIQCQVDSQVTMMFWYRQQPGQSLTLIATANQGSEATYESGFVIDKFPISRPNLTFSTLTVSNMSPEDSSIYLCSVEGYRVGEAFFGQGTRLTVV.

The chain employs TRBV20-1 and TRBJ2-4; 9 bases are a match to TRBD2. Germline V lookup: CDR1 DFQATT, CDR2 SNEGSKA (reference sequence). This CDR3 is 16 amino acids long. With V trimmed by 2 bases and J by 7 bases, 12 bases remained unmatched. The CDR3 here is CSARIGTGLAGNIQYF. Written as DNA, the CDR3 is TGCAGTGCTAGAATCGGTACGGGACTAGCCGGGAACATTCAGTACTTC.

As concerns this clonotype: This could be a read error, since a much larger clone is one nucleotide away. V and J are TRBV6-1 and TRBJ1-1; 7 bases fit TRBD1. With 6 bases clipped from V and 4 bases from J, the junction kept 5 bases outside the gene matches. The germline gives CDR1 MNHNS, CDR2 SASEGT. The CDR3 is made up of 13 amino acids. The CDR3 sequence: CASSPQGTTEAFF. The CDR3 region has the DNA TGTGCCAGCAGCCCACAGGGGACCACTGAAGCTTTCTTT.

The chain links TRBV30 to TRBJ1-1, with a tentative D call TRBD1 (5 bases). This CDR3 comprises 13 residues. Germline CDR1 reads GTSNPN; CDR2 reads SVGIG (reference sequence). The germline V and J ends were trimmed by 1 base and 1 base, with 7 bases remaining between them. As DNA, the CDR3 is TGTGCCTGGAGTGACCAGGGGAACACTGAAGCTTTCTTT. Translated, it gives CAWSDQGNTEAFF.

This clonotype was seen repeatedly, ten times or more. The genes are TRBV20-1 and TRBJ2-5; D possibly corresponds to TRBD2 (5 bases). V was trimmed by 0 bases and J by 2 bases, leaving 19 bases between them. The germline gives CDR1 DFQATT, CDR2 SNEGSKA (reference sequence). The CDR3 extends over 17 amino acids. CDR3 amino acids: CSARDTAAFTLQETQYF. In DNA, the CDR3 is TGCAGTGCTAGAGATACAGCGGCATTTACCCTTCAAGAGACCCAGTACTTC.

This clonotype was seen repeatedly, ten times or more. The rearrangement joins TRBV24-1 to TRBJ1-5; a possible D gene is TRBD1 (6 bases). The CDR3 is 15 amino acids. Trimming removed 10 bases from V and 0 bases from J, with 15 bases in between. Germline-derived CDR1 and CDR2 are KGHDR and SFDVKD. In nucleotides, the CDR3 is TGTGCCACTGTTTACAGGGCCGATAGCAATCAGCCCCAGCATTTT. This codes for CATVYRADSNQPQHF.

The CDR3 reads CSARKTLMNTEAFF. CDR3 coding DNA: TGCAGTGCTCGGAAGACGCTTATGAACACTGAAGCTTTCTTT. This chain connects TRBV20-1 to TRBJ1-1; D remains ambiguous. The CDR3 contains 14 residues. CDR1 is DFQATT, CDR2 SNEGSKA, per germline (reference sequence). Trimming took off 5 bases at V and 0 bases at J, with 13 bases between the two ends.

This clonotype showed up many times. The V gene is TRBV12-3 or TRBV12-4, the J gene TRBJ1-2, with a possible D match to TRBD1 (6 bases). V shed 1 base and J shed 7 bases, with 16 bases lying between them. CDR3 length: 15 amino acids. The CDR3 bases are TGTGCCAGCAGTTTAGGGTCGGGCAGGGGCGGTGGCTACACCTTC. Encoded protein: CASSLGSGRGGGYTF.

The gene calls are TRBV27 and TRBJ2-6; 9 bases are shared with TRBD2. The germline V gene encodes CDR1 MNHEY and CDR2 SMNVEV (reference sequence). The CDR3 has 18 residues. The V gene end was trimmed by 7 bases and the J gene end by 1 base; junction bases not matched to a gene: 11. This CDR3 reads CASTPRAGGQSGANVLTF. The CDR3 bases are TGTGCCAGCACCCCGAGAGCGGGAGGTCAGTCTGGGGCCAACGTCCTGACTTTC.

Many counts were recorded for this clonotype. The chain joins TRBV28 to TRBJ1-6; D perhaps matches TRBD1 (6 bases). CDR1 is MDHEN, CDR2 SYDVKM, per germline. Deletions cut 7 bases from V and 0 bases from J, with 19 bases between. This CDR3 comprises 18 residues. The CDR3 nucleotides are TGTGCCAGCACATTACTGCGGGGGCACAGCTCCTATAATTCACCCCTCCACTTT. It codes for CASTLLRGHSSYNSPLHF.

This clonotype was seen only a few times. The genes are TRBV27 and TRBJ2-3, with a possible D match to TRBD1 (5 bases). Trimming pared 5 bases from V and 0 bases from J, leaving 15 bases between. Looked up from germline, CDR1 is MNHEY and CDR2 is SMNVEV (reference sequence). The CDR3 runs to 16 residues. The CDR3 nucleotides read TGTGCCAGCAGTCTCCTAGGGGCTCCGAGCACAGATACGCAGTATTTT. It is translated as CASSLLGAPSTDTQYF.

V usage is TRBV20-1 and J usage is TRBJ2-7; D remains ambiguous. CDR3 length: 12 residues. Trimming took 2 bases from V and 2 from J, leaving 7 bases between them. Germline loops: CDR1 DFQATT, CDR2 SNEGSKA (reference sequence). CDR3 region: CSARRVTYEQYF. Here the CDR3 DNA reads TGCAGTGCTAGACGCGTGACCTACGAGCAGTACTTC.